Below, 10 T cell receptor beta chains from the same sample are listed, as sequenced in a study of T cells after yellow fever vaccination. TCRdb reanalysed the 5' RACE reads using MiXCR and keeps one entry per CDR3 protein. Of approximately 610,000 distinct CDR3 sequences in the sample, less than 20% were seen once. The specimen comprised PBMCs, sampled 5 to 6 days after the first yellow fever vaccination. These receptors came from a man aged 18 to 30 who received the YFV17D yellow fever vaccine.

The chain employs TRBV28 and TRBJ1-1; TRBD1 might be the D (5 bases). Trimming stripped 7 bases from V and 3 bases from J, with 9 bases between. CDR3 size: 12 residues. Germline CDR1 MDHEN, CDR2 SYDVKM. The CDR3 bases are TGTGCCAGCACCTCGACAGACACTGAAGCTTTCTTT. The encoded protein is CASTSTDTEAFF.

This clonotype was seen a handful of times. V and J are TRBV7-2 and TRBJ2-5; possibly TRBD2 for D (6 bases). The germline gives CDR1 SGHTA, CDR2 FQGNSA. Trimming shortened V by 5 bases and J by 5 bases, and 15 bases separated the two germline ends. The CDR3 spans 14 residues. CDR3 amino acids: CASSQTSRKETQYF. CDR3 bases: TGTGCCAGCAGCCAGACTAGTAGAAAGGAGACCCAGTACTTC.

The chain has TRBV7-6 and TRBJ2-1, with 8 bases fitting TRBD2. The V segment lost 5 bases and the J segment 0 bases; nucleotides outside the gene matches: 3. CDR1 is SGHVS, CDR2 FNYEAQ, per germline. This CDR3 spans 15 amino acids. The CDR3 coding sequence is TGTGCCAGCAGCGAACTAGCGGCCTCCTACAATGAGCAGTTCTTC. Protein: CASSELAASYNEQFF.

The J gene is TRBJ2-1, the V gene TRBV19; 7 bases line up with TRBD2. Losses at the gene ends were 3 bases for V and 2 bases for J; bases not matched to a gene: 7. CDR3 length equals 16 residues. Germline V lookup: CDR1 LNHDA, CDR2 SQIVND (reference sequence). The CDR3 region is CASSMSLAVTYNEQFF. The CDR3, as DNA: TGTGCCAGTAGTATGAGTCTAGCGGTCACCTACAATGAGCAGTTCTTC.

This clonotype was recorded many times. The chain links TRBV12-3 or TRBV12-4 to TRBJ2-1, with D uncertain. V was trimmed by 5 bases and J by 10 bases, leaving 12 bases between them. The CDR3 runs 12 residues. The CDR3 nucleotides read TGTGCCAGCAGTCCCGGTCGTTTGGAGCAGTTCTTC. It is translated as CASSPGRLEQFF.

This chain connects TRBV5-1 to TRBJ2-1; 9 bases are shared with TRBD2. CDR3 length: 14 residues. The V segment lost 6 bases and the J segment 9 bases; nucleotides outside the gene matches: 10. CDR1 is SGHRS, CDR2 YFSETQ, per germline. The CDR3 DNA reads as TGCGCCAGCACCGTGGCGGGGGGGGCGGGTGAGCAGTTCTTC. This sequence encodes CASTVAGGAGEQFF.

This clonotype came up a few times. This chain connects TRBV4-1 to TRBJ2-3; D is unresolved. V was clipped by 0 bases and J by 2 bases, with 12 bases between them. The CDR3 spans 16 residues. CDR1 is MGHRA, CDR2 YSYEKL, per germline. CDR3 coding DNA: TGCGCCAGCAGCCAAGATTCCAGCACCTTCACAGATACGCAGTATTTT. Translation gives CASSQDSSTFTDTQYF.

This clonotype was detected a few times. The CDR3, as DNA: TGTGCCAGCAGTACAACAGGGTCCTTTTACGAGCAGTACTTC. It yields the protein CASSTTGSFYEQYF. The genes are TRBV6-7 and TRBJ2-7; D is perhaps TRBD1 (6 bases). TRBV6-7 belongs to the ORF category, with a function that is uncertain. This CDR3 is 14 amino acids long. The germline V and J ends were trimmed by 5 bases and 4 bases, with 15 bases remaining between them.

The chain's CDR3 is CASSLDQVSETQYF. CDR3 coding DNA: TGTGCCAGCAGCTTAGACCAGGTATCGGAGACCCAGTACTTC. The genes are TRBV7-8 and TRBJ2-5; D is unclear. The CDR3 loop spans 14 amino acids. CDR1 is SGHVS, CDR2 FQNEAQ, per germline. Trimming removed 1 base from V and 5 bases from J, with 11 bases in between.

This CDR3 reads CASSPTPDTQYF. CDR3 DNA sequence: TGTGCCAGCAGCCCTACCCCAGATACGCAGTATTTT. J is TRBJ2-3 and V is TRBV7-9; unclear D gene. The CDR3 spans 12 residues. Germline CDR1 is SEHNR and CDR2 is FQNEAQ (reference sequence). V lost 5 bases to trimming and J lost 4 bases, with 7 bases between them.